What follows are 2 T cell receptor beta chains derived from one specimen sequenced in a study of T cells in Graves' hyperthyroidism and ophthalmopathy. Regions amplified from RNA transcripts were the TCR beta CDR3 regions. An initial round of RT-PCR targeting the TCR CDR3 relied on the HTBI primer set. TCRdb fed the multiplex PCR reads into MiXCR, producing one record per CDR3 protein. The table has 600,000 to 800,000 distinct CDR3 sequences, approximately 36% seen once; the top ten hold approximately 31%. Sequenced input: blood. All receptors come from a woman aged 40-49 years with Graves' hyperthyroidism.

This clonotype was found many times. The V call is TRBV25-1, the J call TRBJ1-1; D is undetermined. This CDR3 spans 13 amino acids. V shed 1 base and J shed 7 bases, with 10 bases lying between them. CDR1 is MGHDK, CDR2 SYGVNS, per germline. The CDR3: CASSEWEGNEAFF. The CDR3 nucleotides are TGTGCCAGCAGTGAATGGGAGGGAAATGAAGCTTTCTTT.

This clonotype was seen a few times. The chain joins TRBV7-8 to TRBJ1-5; D unresolved. V was cut by 1 base and J by 0 bases, with 4 bases left in between. This CDR3 comprises 14 residues. The germline V gene has CDR1 SGHVS and CDR2 FQNEAQ. The CDR3 nucleotides are TGTGCCAGCAGCTTAGACGATAGCAATCAGCCCCAGCATTTT. It is translated as CASSLDDSNQPQHF.